What follows are 7 T cell receptor beta chains derived from one specimen sequenced in a study of response to subunit inactivated influenza vaccine. MiXCR, run by TCRdb on the RT-PCR reads, gives a single entry per CDR3 protein. The data show about 520,000 distinct CDR3 sequences, 25% seen once. Sequenced here: CD4+ T cells sorted from PBMCs, sampled roughly 5 days after vaccination. These receptor sequences come from a man in his forties or fifties who received an inactivated influenza vaccine.

V usage is TRBV4-2 and J usage is TRBJ2-1; the D is unclear. This CDR3 comprises 13 residues. V was clipped by 0 bases and J by 5 bases, with 5 bases between them. Germline lookup yields CDR1 LGHNA and CDR2 YNFKEQ. The CDR3 coding sequence is TGTGCCAGCAGCCAAGAACACCACAATGAGCAGTTCTTC. It yields the protein CASSQEHHNEQFF.

The genes are TRBV28 and TRBJ1-4; possibly TRBD1 for D (5 bases). The CDR3 extends over 11 amino acids. In germline, CDR1 is MDHEN, CDR2 SYDVKM. CDR3 amino acids: CAGGGNEKLFF. CDR3 sequence (DNA): TGTGCAGGCGGGGGTAATGAAAAACTGTTTTTT.

The chain is built from TRBV5-1 and TRBJ2-3; the D gene is possibly TRBD2 (6 bases). V was cut by 1 base and J by 3 bases, with 9 bases left in between. Germline values: CDR1 SGHRS, CDR2 YFSETQ. This CDR3 is built from 14 residues. As DNA, the CDR3 is TGCGCCAGCAGCTTGTGGGGACTGACAGATACGCAGTATTTT. Translated: CASSLWGLTDTQYF.

The chain carries TRBV7-3 and TRBJ2-6; weak D call: TRBD1 (6 bases). This CDR3 has 18 amino acids. V was trimmed by 2 bases and J by 4 bases, leaving 18 bases between them. Germline lookup yields CDR1 SGHTA and CDR2 FQGTGA. CDR3 DNA: TGTGCCAGCAGCTTAGTGGGGACAATGATCTCCGGGGCCAACGTCCTGACTTTC. The encoded protein is CASSLVGTMISGANVLTF.

The genes are TRBV6-2 or TRBV6-3 and TRBJ2-7, with D possibly matching TRBD1 (6 bases). Germline CDR1 and CDR2: MNHEY and SVGEGT. This CDR3 comprises 14 residues. V was pared by 3 bases and J by 4 bases, with 13 bases between. In DNA, the CDR3 is TGTGCCAGCAGTTATCACAGGGCTCCGTACGAGCAGTACTTC. This translates into CASSYHRAPYEQYF.

The rearrangement joins TRBV20-1 to TRBJ2-7; D remains ambiguous. Germline V lookup: CDR1 DFQATT, CDR2 SNEGSKA (reference sequence). CDR3 length: 10 residues. Trimming removed 7 bases at V and 4 bases at J, with 8 bases between. The CDR3 is CSVRKYEQYF. The DNA for the CDR3 is TGCAGTGTACGGAAATACGAGCAGTACTTC.

The gene calls are TRBV12-3 or TRBV12-4 and TRBJ1-1; D remains ambiguous. The CDR3 contains 13 residues. With 5 bases removed from V and 11 bases from J, the gap between germline ends came to 18 bases. CDR3 loop: CASSNGERGDAFF. The CDR3 coding sequence is TGTGCCAGCAGTAACGGGGAACGTGGGGATGCTTTCTTT.